This TCR beta chain was documented in a study of identical twins. CDR1 and CDR2 (germline): KGHDR, SFDVKD. Trimming left V 7 bases short and J 2 bases short, with 17 bases between. The CDR3 covers 16 residues. This clonotype was counted ten times or more. TCRdb redid the calling of the 5' RACE reads with MiXCR, one entry per CDR3 protein. The sample includes about 340,000 distinct CDR3 sequences, approximately 8.7% of them seen just once. The chain is built from TRBV24-1 and TRBJ2-1, with D tentatively TRBD2 (5 bases). This TCR was sampled from a woman aged 50 to 65 in good health. The sequencing input was naive T cells sorted from blood. The CDR3 protein is CATSELDRGAYNEQFF. Here the CDR3 DNA reads TGTGCCACCAGCGAACTGGACCGGGGAGCCTACAATGAGCAGTTCTTC.